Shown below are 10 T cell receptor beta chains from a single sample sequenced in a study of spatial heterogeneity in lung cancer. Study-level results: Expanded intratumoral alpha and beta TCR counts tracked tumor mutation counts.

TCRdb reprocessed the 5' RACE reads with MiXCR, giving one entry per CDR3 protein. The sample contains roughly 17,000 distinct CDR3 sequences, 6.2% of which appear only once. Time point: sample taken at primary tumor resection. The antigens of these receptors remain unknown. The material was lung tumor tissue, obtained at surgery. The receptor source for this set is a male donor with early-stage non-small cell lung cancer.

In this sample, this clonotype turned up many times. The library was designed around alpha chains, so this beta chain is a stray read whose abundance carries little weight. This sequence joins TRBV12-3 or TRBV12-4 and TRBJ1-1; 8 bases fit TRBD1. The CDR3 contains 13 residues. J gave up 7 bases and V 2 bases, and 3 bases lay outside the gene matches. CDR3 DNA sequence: TGTGCCAGCAGTTTAAAGACAGGGGATGAAGCTTTCTTT. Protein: CASSLKTGDEAFF.

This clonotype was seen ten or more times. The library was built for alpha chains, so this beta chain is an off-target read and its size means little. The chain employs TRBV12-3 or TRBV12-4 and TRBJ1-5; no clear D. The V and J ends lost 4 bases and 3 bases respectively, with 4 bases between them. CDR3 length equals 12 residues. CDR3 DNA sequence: TGTGCCAGCAGTTCGGCCAATCAGCCCCAGCATTTT. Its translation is CASSSANQPQHF.

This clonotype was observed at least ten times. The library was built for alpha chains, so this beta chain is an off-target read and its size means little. CDR3 coding DNA: TGCAGTGCTAGAGATGGCACTTGGGAGGACCGCACAGATACGCAGTATTTT. This gives the protein CSARDGTWEDRTDTQYF. The rearrangement links TRBV20-1 to TRBJ2-3; D perhaps matches TRBD2 (6 bases). The V end lost 0 bases, the J end lost 1 base, and 17 bases lay between the germline ends. Germline CDR1 DFQATT, CDR2 SNEGSKA (reference sequence). CDR3 length: 17 amino acids.

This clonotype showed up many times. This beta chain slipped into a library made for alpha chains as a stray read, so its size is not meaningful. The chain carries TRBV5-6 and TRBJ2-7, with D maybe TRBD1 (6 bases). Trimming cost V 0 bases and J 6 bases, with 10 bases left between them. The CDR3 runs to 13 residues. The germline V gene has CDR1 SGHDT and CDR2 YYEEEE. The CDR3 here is CASSLVAGVEQYF. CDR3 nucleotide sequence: TGTGCCAGCAGCTTGGTGGCAGGGGTCGAGCAGTACTTC.

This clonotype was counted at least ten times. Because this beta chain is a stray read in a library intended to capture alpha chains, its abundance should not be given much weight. Here the CDR3 reads CASSPQVGFNQPQHF. In DNA, the CDR3 is TGTGCCAGCAGTCCTCAAGTAGGGTTCAATCAGCCCCAGCATTTT. J is TRBJ1-5 and V is TRBV12-3 or TRBV12-4; no definite D call. The CDR3 loop spans 15 amino acids. V lost 5 bases and J lost 3, with 14 bases in between.

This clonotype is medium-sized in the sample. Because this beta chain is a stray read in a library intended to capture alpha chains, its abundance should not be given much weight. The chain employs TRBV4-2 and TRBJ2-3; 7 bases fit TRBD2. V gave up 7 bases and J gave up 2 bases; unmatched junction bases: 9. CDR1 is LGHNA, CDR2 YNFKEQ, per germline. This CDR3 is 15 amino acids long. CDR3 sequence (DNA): TGTGCCAGCAAGAACCGGGACTATTCCACAGATACGCAGTATTTT. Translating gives CASKNRDYSTDTQYF.

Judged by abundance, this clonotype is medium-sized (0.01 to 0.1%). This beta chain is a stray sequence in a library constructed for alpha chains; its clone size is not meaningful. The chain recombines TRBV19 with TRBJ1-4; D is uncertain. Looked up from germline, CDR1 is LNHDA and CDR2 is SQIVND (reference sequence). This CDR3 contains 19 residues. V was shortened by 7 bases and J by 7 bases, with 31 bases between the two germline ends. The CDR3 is CASNSPDEGLKSYGEKLFF. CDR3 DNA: TGTGCCAGTAATTCTCCGGACGAAGGGCTAAAGTCATACGGTGAAAAACTGTTTTTT. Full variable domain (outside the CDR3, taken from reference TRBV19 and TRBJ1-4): DGGITQSPKYLFRKEGQNVTLSCEQNLNHDAMYWYRQDPGQGLRLIYYSQIVNDFQKGDIAEGYSVSREKKESFPLTVTSAQKNPTAFYLCASNSPDEGLKSYGEKLFFGSGTQLSVL.

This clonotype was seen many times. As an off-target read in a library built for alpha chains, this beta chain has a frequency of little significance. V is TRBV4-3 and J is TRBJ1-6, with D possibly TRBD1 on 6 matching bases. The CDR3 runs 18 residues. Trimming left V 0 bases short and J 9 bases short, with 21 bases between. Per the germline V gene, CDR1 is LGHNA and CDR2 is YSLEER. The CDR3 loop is CASSQDRFATGSFSPLHF. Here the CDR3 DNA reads TGCGCCAGCAGCCAAGACCGTTTCGCGACAGGTTCATTTTCACCCCTCCACTTT.

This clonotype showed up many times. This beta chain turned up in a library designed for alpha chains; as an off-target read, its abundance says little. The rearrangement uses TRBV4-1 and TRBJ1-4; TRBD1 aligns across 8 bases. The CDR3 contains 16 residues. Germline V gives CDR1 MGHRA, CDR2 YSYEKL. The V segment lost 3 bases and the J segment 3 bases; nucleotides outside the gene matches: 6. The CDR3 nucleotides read TGCGCCAGCAGCCAGGCTCAGGGGGCGGCTAATGAAAAACTGTTTTTT. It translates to CASSQAQGAANEKLFF.

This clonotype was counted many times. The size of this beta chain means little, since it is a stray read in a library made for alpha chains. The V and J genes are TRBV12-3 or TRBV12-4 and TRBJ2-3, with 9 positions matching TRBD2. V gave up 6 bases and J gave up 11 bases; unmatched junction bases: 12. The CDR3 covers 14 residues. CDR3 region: CASSPTAGGMKQYF. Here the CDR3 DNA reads TGTGCCAGCAGCCCAACAGCGGGGGGAATGAAGCAGTATTTT.